Reported below is one T cell receptor (beta chain). This sample was taken from a study of blood T cell repertoires in COVID-19. For the study at large: Some COVID-19 samples were acute and others convalescent; all came from the United States, Italy and Spain.

The assay was immunoSEQ multiplex PCR, and TCRdb's table has in-frame clones only and misses some. The sample has 260,000 or so clones, about 83% seen once; the top ten hold about 5.7%. The source material was peripheral blood. The receptor's source is a man older than 75 with acute or convalescent COVID-19.

This CDR3 is CASSDRGNTEAFF. The CDR3, as DNA: TGTGCCAGCAGCGACCGGGGGAACACTGAAGCTTTCTTT. The chain combines TRBV3-1 (or the pseudogene TRBV3-2) with TRBJ1-1, with D uncertain. Germline assignment: CDR1 LGHDT and CDR2 YNNKEL (reference sequence). V was trimmed by 5 bases and J by 1 base, leaving 8 bases between them. The CDR3 runs to 13 residues.